A single sample is the source of the 29 T cell receptor beta chains below, sequenced in a study of blood T cell repertoires in COVID-19. Produced via immunoSEQ multiplex PCR; TCRdb's table is partial and in-frame only. The top ten clones hold around 4.2% of a sample with some 87,000 clones, about 90% of them seen once. The sample consisted of peripheral blood. These receptor sequences come from a human donor with COVID-19, enrolled during active disease. The donor label of this sample is uncertain.

The V call is TRBV28, the J call TRBJ1-5, with 10 nucleotides matching TRBD1. Germline V gene sequence: CDR1 MDHEN, CDR2 SYDVKM. The V and J ends lost 5 bases and 7 bases, in that order; junction bases with no gene match: 8. This CDR3 has 15 amino acids. The CDR3 loop reads CASSPTRDRGQPQHF. CDR3 sequence (DNA): TGTGCCAGCAGTCCGACCCGGGACAGGGGCCAGCCCCAGCATTTT.

This chain connects TRBV6-1 to TRBJ2-3, with a possible D match to TRBD2 (5 bases). Germline values: CDR1 MNHNS, CDR2 SASEGT. This CDR3 has 15 amino acids. V was cut by 3 bases and J by 0 bases, with 10 bases left in between. CDR3 protein: CASSDRTYSTDTQYF. The CDR3 bases are TGTGCCAGCAGTGATAGGACTTATAGCACAGATACGCAGTATTTT.

V gene TRBV4-1 combines with J gene TRBJ2-4, with 9 bases fitting TRBD1. The CDR3 loop spans 15 amino acids. J gave up 8 bases and V 2 bases, and 7 bases lay outside the gene matches. Germline values: CDR1 MGHRA, CDR2 YSYEKL. The CDR3 region is CASSQTGTGYHIQYF. CDR3 DNA: TGCGCCAGCAGCCAAACCGGGACAGGGTATCACATTCAGTACTTC.

The chain recombines TRBV5-1 with TRBJ2-1, with TRBD2 matching 9 bases. Trimming removed 5 bases from V and 2 bases from J; junction bases left unmatched: 8. This CDR3 region has 16 residues. Looked up from germline, CDR1 is SGHRS and CDR2 is YFSETQ. For the CDR3, the DNA is TGCGCCAGCAGTGTGGGCGGGAGGGTACCCTACAATGAGCAGTTCTTC. Translating it yields CASSVGGRVPYNEQFF.

This chain joins TRBV6-1 and TRBJ2-1, with TRBD2 identical over 10 bases. J was trimmed by 7 bases and V by 2 bases; bases with no gene match: 11. CDR3 length: 17 amino acids. Germline-derived CDR1 and CDR2 are MNHNS and SASEGT. The chain's CDR3 is CASSENPAGGIRNEQFF. For the CDR3, the DNA is TGTGCCAGCAGTGAAAACCCAGCGGGGGGGATTAGGAATGAGCAGTTCTTC.

The rearrangement links TRBV29-1 to TRBJ2-7; a weak D match, TRBD1 (6 bases). Germline CDR1 SQVTM, CDR2 ANQGSEA. With 7 bases removed from V and 5 bases from J, the gap between germline ends came to 21 bases. This CDR3 has 14 amino acids. Here the CDR3 reads CSDRCRDTYNEQYF. The CDR3 bases are TGCAGCGACCGATGCCGGGACACATACAACGAGCAGTACTTC.

The CDR3 loop is CASSPSVGTGEKLFF. CDR3 nucleotide sequence: TGTGCCAGCAGCCCCAGTGTTGGGACAGGCGAAAAACTGTTTTTT. The rearrangement joins TRBV9 to TRBJ1-4; 8 bases match TRBD1. Germline V gives CDR1 SGDLS, CDR2 YYNGEE. Unmatched junction bases numbered 10, after V lost 4 bases and J lost 8 bases. This CDR3 is built from 15 residues.

The chain has TRBV3-1 (or the pseudogene TRBV3-2) and TRBJ2-5; tentatively, D is TRBD1 (5 bases). CDR1 is LGHDT and CDR2 is YNNKEL in the germline V gene (reference sequence). Trimming took off 0 bases at V and 1 base at J, with 9 bases between the two ends. There are 15 residues in the CDR3. The CDR3 DNA reads as TGTGCCAGCAGCCAAGATTGGGGCACCCAAGAGACCCAGTACTTC. Its translation: CASSQDWGTQETQYF.

The gene calls are TRBV27 and TRBJ2-1; 11 positions agree with TRBD2. The J segment lost 8 bases and the V segment lost 5 bases, leaving 11 bases of the junction unmatched. This CDR3 contains 16 residues. CDR1 is MNHEY, CDR2 SMNVEV, per germline (reference sequence). In DNA form, the CDR3 reads TGTGCCAGCAGTACACCTAGCGGGGGGACCCTTCATGAGCAGTTCTTC. Translation gives CASSTPSGGTLHEQFF.

The chain uses TRBV7-3 and TRBJ2-4, with D uncertain. V lost 5 bases and J lost 0, with 11 bases in between. Per germline, CDR1 SGHTA and CDR2 FQGTGA. The CDR3 runs to 15 residues. CDR3 nucleotides: TGTGCCAGCAGCCACCCCGGAGTAGCCAAAAACATTCAGTACTTC. Amino acid sequence: CASSHPGVAKNIQYF.

The chain is built from TRBV30 and TRBJ1-6, with D possibly being TRBD1 (5 bases). There are 13 residues in the CDR3. The germline CDR1 and CDR2 sequences are GTSNPN and SVGIG (reference sequence). Between the trimmed V and J ends, which lost 1 base and 8 bases, there was a span of 9 bases. CDR3 in amino acids: CAWSDTRDSPLHF. CDR3 nucleotide sequence: TGTGCCTGGAGTGATACCAGGGATTCACCCCTCCACTTT.

The rearrangement links TRBV7-3 to TRBJ2-1; 8 nucleotides align to TRBD1. The junction had 9 bases not matched to a gene; V was cut back by 2 bases and J by 6 bases. This CDR3 is built from 16 residues. Germline-derived CDR1 and CDR2 are SGHTA and FQGTGA. CDR3 loop: CASSLHSGTGANEQFF. As DNA, the CDR3 is TGTGCCAGCAGCTTACATTCTGGGACAGGTGCCAATGAGCAGTTCTTC.

The rearrangement joins TRBV5-1 to TRBJ2-1, with 8 bases fitting TRBD2. J lost 8 bases, V lost 4 bases, and 8 bases had no gene match. This CDR3 has 14 residues. Germline CDR1 and CDR2: SGHRS and YFSETQ. The CDR3 loop is CASSPGLEGHEQFF. CDR3 coding DNA: TGCGCCAGCAGCCCGGGACTAGAGGGGCATGAGCAGTTCTTC.

A remark on this clone: A junction boundary mismatches the germline segment, possibly from a read error. The rearrangement uses TRBV5-1 and TRBJ1-1; D gene uncertain. This CDR3 contains 15 residues. Germline assignment: CDR1 SGHRS and CDR2 YFSETQ. CDR3 protein: CASTLEPRLHTEAFF. The CDR3 DNA is TGCGCCAGCACCTTGGAGCCCCGACTCCACACTGAAGCTTTCTTT.

The genes are TRBV10-3 and TRBJ1-3, with D perhaps matching TRBD1 (5 bases). Germline CDR1 reads ENHRY; CDR2 reads SYGVKD. Trimming removed 3 bases at V and 1 base at J, with 7 bases between. The length of the CDR3 is 14 residues. CDR3 loop: CAISDKGSGNTIYF. The DNA of the CDR3 is TGTGCCATCAGTGACAAGGGGTCTGGAAACACCATATATTTT.

This clone is a singleton in its sample. This chain joins TRBV2 and TRBJ2-7; D is ambiguous. The CDR3 length is 15 residues. V lost 0 bases and J lost 1, with 10 bases in between. Germline V CDR1 and CDR2: SNHLY, FYNNEI. CDR3 amino acids: CASSEARMTSYEQYF. The CDR3 nucleotides are TGTGCCAGCAGTGAAGCAAGGATGACTTCCTACGAGCAGTACTTC.

This clone has more than one count but fewer than ten. This chain uses TRBV2 with TRBJ1-5; maybe TRBD1 (5 bases). V was clipped by 8 bases and J by 3 bases, with 11 bases between them. This CDR3 has 13 amino acids. The germline V gene encodes CDR1 SNHLY and CDR2 FYNNEI. This CDR3 is CASSAGHNQPQHF. CDR3 coding DNA: TGTGCCAGCTCAGCAGGGCACAATCAGCCCCAGCATTTT. Using reference TRBV2 and TRBJ1-5 for the parts outside the CDR3, the full variable domain is EPEVTQTPSHQVTQMGQEVILRCVPISNHLYFYWYRQILGQKVEFLVSFYNNEISEKSEIFDDQFSVERPDGSNFTLKIRSTKLEDSAMYFCASSAGHNQPQHFGDGTRLSIL.

This chain uses TRBV19 with TRBJ1-1; a weak D match, TRBD1 (5 bases). Germline V gives CDR1 LNHDA, CDR2 SQIVND (reference sequence). Trimming removed 2 bases at V and 4 bases at J, with 11 bases between. The CDR3 is 14 amino acids. The CDR3 protein is CASSISGGGTEAFF. The CDR3 DNA follows: TGTGCCAGTAGTATAAGTGGCGGGGGCACTGAAGCTTTCTTT.

This sequence joins TRBV5-4 and TRBJ2-3, with 7 bases lining up with TRBD1. The germline gives CDR1 SGHNT, CDR2 YYREEE (reference sequence). Unmatched junction bases numbered 3, after V lost 0 bases and J lost 5 bases. This CDR3 region has 14 residues. The CDR3: CASSLEGAGDTQYF. The CDR3 DNA is TGTGCCAGCAGCTTGGAGGGGGCTGGAGATACGCAGTATTTT. The variable domain in full, with the rest retrieved from reference TRBV5-4 and TRBJ2-3, is ETGVTQSPTHLIKTRGQQVTLRCSSQSGHNTVSWYQQALGQGPQFIFQYYREEENGRGNFPPRFSGLQFPNYSSELNVNALELDDSALYLCASSLEGAGDTQYFGPGTRLTVL.

The gene calls are TRBV29-1 and TRBJ2-7; 10 bases are a match to TRBD1. V dropped 6 bases and J dropped 3; count of bases not matched to a gene: 5. This CDR3 has 13 amino acids. Per the germline V gene, CDR1 is SQVTM and CDR2 is ANQGSEA. The chain's CDR3 is CSVRTGGSYEQYF. The CDR3 DNA is TGCAGCGTCAGGACAGGGGGGAGCTACGAGCAGTACTTC.

This clone appeared a single time. The rearrangement links TRBV5-5 to TRBJ1-3, with D possibly matching TRBD1 (6 bases). The CDR3 spans 17 residues. The ends were cut back, 4 bases at V and 0 bases at J, with 17 bases in the middle. From germline, CDR1 is SGHKS and CDR2 YYEKEE (reference sequence). The CDR3 sequence: CASSHIDDRLSGNTIYF. The CDR3 DNA is TGTGCCAGCAGCCATATCGACGACAGGCTCTCTGGAAACACCATATATTTT.

The V and J genes are TRBV3-1 (or the pseudogene TRBV3-2) and TRBJ1-2; possible D gene TRBD1, 6 bases. Germline V gives CDR1 LGHDT, CDR2 YNNKEL (reference sequence). This CDR3 is 14 amino acids long. The V end lost 1 base, the J end lost 8 bases, and 14 bases lay between the germline ends. CDR3 protein: CASSQVGDRIGYTF. Here the CDR3 DNA reads TGTGCCAGCAGCCAAGTAGGAGACAGGATCGGCTACACCTTC.

V gene TRBV5-1 combines with J gene TRBJ2-1; 12 nucleotides line up with TRBD2. Germline CDR1 SGHRS, CDR2 YFSETQ. The CDR3 loop spans 15 amino acids. With V trimmed by 4 bases and J by 2 bases, 1 base remained unmatched. Written as DNA, the CDR3 is TGCGCCAGCAGCAGGACTAGCGGGACCTACAATGAGCAGTTCTTC. Its translation is CASSRTSGTYNEQFF.

The chain has TRBV6-5 and TRBJ1-4; 7 bases align to TRBD1. The CDR3 has 14 residues. CDR1 MNHEY and CDR2 SVGAGI come from the germline V gene. V lost 6 bases to trimming and J lost 8 bases; unmatched junction nucleotides: 9. The CDR3 protein is CASRMTGNGEKLFF. The CDR3 bases are TGTGCCAGCAGAATGACAGGGAATGGGGAAAAACTGTTTTTT.

This sequence joins TRBV7-2 and TRBJ2-1, with D perhaps TRBD2 (5 bases). V shed 0 bases and J shed 3 bases, with 9 bases lying between them. The CDR3 consists of 15 residues. Germline V gives CDR1 SGHTA, CDR2 FQGNSA. CDR3 loop: CASSLARAGYNEQFF. In nucleotides, the CDR3 is TGTGCCAGCAGCTTAGCGAGGGCAGGCTACAATGAGCAGTTCTTC.

This clone appeared a single time. The rearrangement links TRBV5-1 to TRBJ1-1; D is perhaps TRBD1 (5 bases). The CDR3 spans 16 residues. Germline values: CDR1 SGHRS, CDR2 YFSETQ. Trimming cost V 1 base and J 6 bases, with 19 bases left between them. CDR3 sequence (DNA): TGCGCCAGCAGCTTGATACAGGCCTACCCGGGCCCTGAAGCTTTCTTT. It translates to CASSLIQAYPGPEAFF.

This rearrangement joins TRBV9 to TRBJ2-2; TRBD2 aligns across 10 bases. V trimming: 4 bases; J trimming: 6 bases; junction bases outside the gene matches: 15. The CDR3 is made up of 18 amino acids. Germline assignment: CDR1 SGDLS and CDR2 YYNGEE. CDR3 DNA: TGTGCCAGCAGCCCCTGGACTAGCGGACTATTGTCTCCCGGGGAGCTGTTTTTT. Protein product: CASSPWTSGLLSPGELFF. Together with reference TRBV9 and TRBJ2-2, the CDR3 gives the full variable domain: DSGVTQTPKHLITATGQRVTLRCSPRSGDLSVYWYQQSLDQGLQFLIQYYNGEERAKGNILERFSAQQFPDLHSELNLSSLELGDSALYFCASSPWTSGLLSPGELFFGEGSRLTVL.

This rearrangement joins TRBV7-6 to TRBJ1-5; D remains unclear. Deletions cut 1 base from V and 4 bases from J, with 11 bases between. The CDR3 totals 15 residues. Germline CDR1 and CDR2: SGHVS and FNYEAQ. CDR3 sequence: CASSLEPDGNQPQHF. DNA for the CDR3: TGTGCCAGCAGCTTAGAGCCCGATGGTAATCAGCCCCAGCATTTT.

The chain employs TRBV25-1 and TRBJ1-2; 9 positions match TRBD1. CDR1 is MGHDK and CDR2 is SYGVNS in the germline V gene. The CDR3 is 15 residues long. Trimming removed 5 bases from V and 6 bases from J; junction bases left unmatched: 10. The CDR3 sequence: CASSLRGTGLNGYTF. The CDR3 DNA is TGTGCCAGCAGTCTTAGGGGGACAGGGTTAAATGGCTACACCTTC.